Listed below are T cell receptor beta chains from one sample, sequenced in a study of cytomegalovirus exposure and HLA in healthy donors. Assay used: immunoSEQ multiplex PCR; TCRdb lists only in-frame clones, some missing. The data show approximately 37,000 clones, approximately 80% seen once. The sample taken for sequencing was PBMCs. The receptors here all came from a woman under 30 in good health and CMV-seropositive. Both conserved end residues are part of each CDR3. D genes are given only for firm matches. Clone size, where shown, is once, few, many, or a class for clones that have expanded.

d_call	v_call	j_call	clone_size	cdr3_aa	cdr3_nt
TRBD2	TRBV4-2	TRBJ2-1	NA	CASTPRGLAQYNEQFF	TGTGCCAGCACCCCCCGGGGACTAGCGCAATACAATGAGCAGTTCTTC
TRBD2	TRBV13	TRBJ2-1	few	CASSLWQWLADNNEQFF	TGTGCCAGCAGCTTATGGCAGTGGCTAGCGGATAACAATGAGCAGTTCTTC
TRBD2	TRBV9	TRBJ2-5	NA	CASSGKREVSSFGTQYF	TGTGCCAGCAGCGGCAAGCGGGAGGTCTCGTCGTTCGGGACCCAGTACTTC
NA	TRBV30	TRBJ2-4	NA	CAWSVPGFLPYF	TGTGCCTGGAGTGTACCAGGGTTTCTTCCGTACTTC
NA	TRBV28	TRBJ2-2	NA	CASSFLVRGPKNTGELFF	TGTGCCAGCAGTTTCCTCGTGAGAGGCCCTAAGAACACCGGGGAGCTGTTTTTT
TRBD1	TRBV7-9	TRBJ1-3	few	CASSLEGQESGNTIYF	TGTGCCAGCAGCTTAGAAGGACAGGAAAGTGGAAACACCATATATTTT
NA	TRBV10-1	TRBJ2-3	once	CATKGGTDTQYF	TGCGCCACTAAGGGGGGGACAGATACGCAGTATTTT
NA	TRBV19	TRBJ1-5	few	CASSIDRRINQPQHF	TGTGCCAGTAGTATTGACAGAAGAATCAATCAGCCCCAGCATTTT
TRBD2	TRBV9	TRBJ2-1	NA	CASSAKLAGTYNEQFF	TGTGCCAGCAGCGCCAAACTAGCGGGAACCTACAATGAGCAGTTCTTC
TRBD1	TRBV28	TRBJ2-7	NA	CASSLPGTGGGYEQYF	TGTGCCAGCAGTTTACCCGGGACAGGGGGAGGATACGAGCAGTACTTC
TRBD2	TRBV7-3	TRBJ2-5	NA	CASSFGSGRGETQYF	TGTGCCAGCAGCTTTGGTAGCGGGAGGGGGGAGACCCAGTACTTC
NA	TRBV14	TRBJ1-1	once	CASSQDPGTYTEAFF	TGTGCCAGCAGCCAAGACCCGGGTACGTACACTGAAGCTTTCTTT
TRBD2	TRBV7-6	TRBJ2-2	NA	CASSLGTSEGELFF	TGTGCCAGCAGCTTAGGTACTAGCGAGGGGGAGCTGTTTTTT
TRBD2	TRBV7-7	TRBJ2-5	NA	CASSPTGGMETQYF	TGTGCTAGCAGCCCCACGGGAGGAATGGAGACCCAGTACTTC
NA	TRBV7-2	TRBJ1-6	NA	CASSPQRQSNSPLHF	TGTGCCAGCAGCCCTCAGCGACAGAGCAATTCACCCCTCCACTTT
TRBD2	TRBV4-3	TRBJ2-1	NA	CASSSGHSLAGVPGDEQFF	TGCGCCAGCAGCTCGGGACATTCACTAGCGGGAGTCCCGGGGGATGAGCAGTTCTTC
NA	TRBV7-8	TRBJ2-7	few	CASALGAGGAYEQYF	TGTGCCAGCGCGCTCGGGGCGGGCGGGGCCTACGAGCAGTACTTC
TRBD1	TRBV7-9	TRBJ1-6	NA	CASSPPGQAGNSPLHF	TGTGCCAGCAGCCCTCCCGGACAGGCGGGGAATTCACCCCTCCACTTT
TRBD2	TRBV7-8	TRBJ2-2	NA	CASSPDAGGLLTGELFF	TGTGCCAGCAGCCCGGACGCGGGGGGGCTACTAACGGGGGAGCTGTTTTTT
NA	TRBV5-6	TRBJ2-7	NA	CASSLRDTRPYEQYF	TGTGCCAGCAGCTTGCGGGACACACGTCCCTACGAGCAGTACTTC
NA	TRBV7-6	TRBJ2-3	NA	CASSPGEASTDTQYF	TGTGCCAGCAGCCCAGGGGAAGCATCCACAGATACGCAGTATTTT
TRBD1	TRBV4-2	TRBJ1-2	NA	CASSQDLPRPNRGPDYGYTF	TGTGCCAGCAGCCAAGATCTGCCTCGTCCCAACAGGGGACCGGACTATGGCTACACCTTC
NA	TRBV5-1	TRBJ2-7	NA	CASSLQGYEQYF	TGCGCCAGCAGCTTACAGGGTTACGAGCAGTACTTC
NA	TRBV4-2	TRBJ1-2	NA	CASSQERGNYGYTF	TGTGCCAGCAGCCAAGAGCGCGGTAACTATGGCTACACCTTC
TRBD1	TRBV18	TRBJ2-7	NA	CASSPKTGGNEQYF	TGTGCCAGCTCCCCGAAGACAGGGGGCAACGAGCAGTACTTC
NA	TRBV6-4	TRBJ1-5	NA	CASSASAEGNQPQHF	TGTGCCAGCAGTGCCTCAGCGGAGGGCAATCAGCCCCAGCATTTT
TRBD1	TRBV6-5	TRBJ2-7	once	CASSPQGTAPYEQYF	TGTGCCAGCAGCCCGCAGGGGACAGCCCCCTACGAGCAGTACTTC
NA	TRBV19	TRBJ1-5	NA	CASTSQQGGEQPQHF	TGTGCCAGTACTTCGCAACAGGGTGGAGAGCAGCCCCAGCATTTT
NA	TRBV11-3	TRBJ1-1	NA	CASSLGPTGTEAFF	TGTGCCAGCAGCTTAGGTCCCACGGGGACTGAAGCTTTCTTT
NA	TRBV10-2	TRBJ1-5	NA	CASSERGNQPQHF	TGCGCCAGCAGTGAGAGGGGGAATCAGCCCCAGCATTTT
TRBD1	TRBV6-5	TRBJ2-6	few	CASMPGQGPVLTF	TGTGCCAGCATGCCGGGACAGGGGCCCGTCCTGACTTTC
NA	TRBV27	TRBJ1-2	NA	CASSPLGGFSGYTF	TGTGCCAGCAGTCCCCTGGGGGGGTTCAGTGGCTACACCTTC
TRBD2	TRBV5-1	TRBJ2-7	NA	CASSLSTGGPYEQYF	TGCGCCAGCAGCTTGTCAACGGGAGGGCCCTACGAGCAGTACTTC
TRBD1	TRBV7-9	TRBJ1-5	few	CASSFGQGGAQPQHF	TGTGCCAGCAGCTTCGGACAGGGAGGGGCTCAGCCCCAGCATTTT
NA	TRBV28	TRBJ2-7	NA	CASNPLRGGEQYF	TGTGCCAGCAACCCGCTGAGGGGGGGCGAGCAGTACTTC
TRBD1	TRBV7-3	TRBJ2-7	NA	CASSPTGGPYEQYF	TGTGCCAGCAGCCCGACAGGGGGCCCATACGAGCAGTACTTC
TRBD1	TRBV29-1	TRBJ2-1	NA	CSGSRDRGREQFF	TGCAGCGGCTCCCGGGACAGGGGGCGTGAGCAGTTCTTC
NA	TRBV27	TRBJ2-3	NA	CASTRGGGTDTQYF	TGTGCCAGCACCCGAGGCGGGGGCACAGATACGCAGTATTTT
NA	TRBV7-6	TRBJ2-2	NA	CASSLRGGSGELFF	TGTGCCAGCAGCTTACGAGGGGGTTCCGGGGAGCTGTTTTTT
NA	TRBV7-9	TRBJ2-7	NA	CSSSATWEASFLYEQYF	TGTTCCAGCAGCGCAACGTGGGAGGCATCTTTCCTATACGAGCAGTACTTC
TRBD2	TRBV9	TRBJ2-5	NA	CASSSSGARETQYF	TGTGCCAGCAGCTCTAGCGGGGCAAGAGAGACCCAGTACTTC
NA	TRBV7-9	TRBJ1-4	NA	CASSLDTATNEKLFF	TGTGCCAGCAGCTTAGATACGGCAACTAATGAAAAACTGTTTTTT
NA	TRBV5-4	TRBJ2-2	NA	CASSLGLEDTGELFF	TGTGCCAGCAGCTTGGGTTTGGAGGACACCGGGGAGCTGTTTTTT
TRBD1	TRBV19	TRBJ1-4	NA	CASRPGQGHEKLFF	TGTGCCAGTAGGCCGGGACAGGGGCATGAAAAACTGTTTTTT
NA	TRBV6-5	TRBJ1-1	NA	CASSPQGVGTEAFF	TGTGCCAGCAGCCCACAGGGTGTGGGGACTGAAGCTTTCTTT
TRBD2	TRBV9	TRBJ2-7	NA	CASSVGTRNEQYF	TGTGCCAGCAGCGTAGGGACTAGGAACGAGCAGTACTTC
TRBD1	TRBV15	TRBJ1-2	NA	CATSRDGGQVYGYTF	TGTGCCACCAGCAGAGATGGAGGACAGGTCTATGGCTACACCTTC
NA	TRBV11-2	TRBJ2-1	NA	CASSPPPRAPNVRNEQFF	TGTGCCAGCAGCCCACCGCCCCGAGCCCCGAATGTACGGAATGAGCAGTTCTTC
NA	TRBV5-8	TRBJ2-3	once	CATKRRGSTDTQYF	TGTGCCACCAAACGCCGGGGTTCCACAGATACGCAGTATTTT
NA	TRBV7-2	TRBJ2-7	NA	CASSLRDGSSYEQYF	TGTGCCAGCAGCTTACGAGACGGGAGCTCCTACGAGCAGTACTTC
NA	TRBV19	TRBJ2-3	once	CASSTRQDTQYF	TGTGCCAGTAGTACCAGACAGGATACGCAGTATTTT
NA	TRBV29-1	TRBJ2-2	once	CSAASGTGELFF	TGCAGCGCCGCGTCAGGGACTGGGGAGCTGTTTTTT
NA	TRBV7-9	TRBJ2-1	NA	CSSSINTNEQFF	TGTTCCAGCAGCATAAACACGAATGAGCAGTTCTTC
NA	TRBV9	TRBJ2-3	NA	CASSVATGDTQYF	TGTGCCAGCAGCGTAGCTACGGGAGATACGCAGTATTTT